This TCR beta chain originates from a study of blood T cell repertoires in COVID-19. Study details: Specimens from acute and convalescent COVID-19 originated in the United States, Italy and Spain. The analysed material was cDNA or gDNA that came from T cells, B-cell-depleted T cells, or PBMCs.

Authors' processing steps: By means of reference gene primer amplification, nucleated cell counts were estimated. The data were produced by immunoSEQ multiplex PCR, yet TCRdb's version contains in-frame clones alone and is incomplete. The DNA was the basis for D and trimming; V, J and clone size are from that table. The sample consists of about 200,000 clones, 84% of them appearing once. V lost 0 bases and J lost 9, with 21 bases in between. The CDR3 totals 17 residues. Germline V CDR1 and CDR2: MGHRA, YSYEKL. The gene calls are TRBV4-1 and TRBJ2-1, with a weak D call TRBD2 (6 bases). The sequenced sample consisted of peripheral blood. The source is a woman in her 70s with active or convalescent COVID-19. The CDR3 bases are TGCGCCAGCAGCCAAGATCTCGGAGGGGAGCCTTGGGGTGAGCAGTTCTTC. This encodes CASSQDLGGEPWGEQFF.